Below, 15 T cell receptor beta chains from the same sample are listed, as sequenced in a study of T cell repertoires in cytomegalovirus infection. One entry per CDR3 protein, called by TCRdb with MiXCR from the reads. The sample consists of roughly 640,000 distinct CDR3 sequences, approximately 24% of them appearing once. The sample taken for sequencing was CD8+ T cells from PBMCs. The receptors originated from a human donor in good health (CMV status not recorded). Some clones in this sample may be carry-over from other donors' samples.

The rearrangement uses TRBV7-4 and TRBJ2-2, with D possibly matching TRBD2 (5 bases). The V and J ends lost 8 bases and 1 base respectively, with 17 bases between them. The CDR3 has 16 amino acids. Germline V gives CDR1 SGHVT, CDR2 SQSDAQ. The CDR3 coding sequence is TGTGCCAGCCCCTCGGACGGACTTGGGAACACCGGGGAGCTGTTTTTT. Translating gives CASPSDGLGNTGELFF.

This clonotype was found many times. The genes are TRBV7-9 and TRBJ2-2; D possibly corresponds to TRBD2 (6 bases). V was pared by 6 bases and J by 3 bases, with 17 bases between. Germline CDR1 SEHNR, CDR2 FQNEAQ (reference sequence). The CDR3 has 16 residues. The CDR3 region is CASRQPRQRDTGELFF. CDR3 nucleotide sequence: TGTGCCAGCAGACAACCGCGGCAGCGGGACACCGGGGAGCTGTTTTTT.

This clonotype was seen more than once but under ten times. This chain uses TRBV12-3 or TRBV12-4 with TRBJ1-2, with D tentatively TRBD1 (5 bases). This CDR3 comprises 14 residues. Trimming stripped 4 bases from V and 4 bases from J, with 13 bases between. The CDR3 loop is CASSWDLSAYGYTF. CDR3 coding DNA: TGTGCCAGCAGTTGGGACTTATCGGCCTATGGCTACACCTTC.

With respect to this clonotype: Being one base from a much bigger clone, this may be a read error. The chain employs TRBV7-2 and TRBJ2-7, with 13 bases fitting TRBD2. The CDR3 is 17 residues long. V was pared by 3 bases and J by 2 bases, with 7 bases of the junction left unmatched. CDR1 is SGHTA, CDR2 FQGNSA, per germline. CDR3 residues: CASSFGLAGEITYEQYF. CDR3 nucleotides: TGTGCCAGCAGCTTCGGACTAGCGGGGGAGATAACCTACGAGCAGTACTTC.

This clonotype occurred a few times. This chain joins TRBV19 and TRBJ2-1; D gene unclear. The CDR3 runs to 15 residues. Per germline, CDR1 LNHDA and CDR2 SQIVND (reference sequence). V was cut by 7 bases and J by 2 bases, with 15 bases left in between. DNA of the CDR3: TGTGCCAGTAAATCTCCATGGAATACCTACAATGAGCAGTTCTTC. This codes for CASKSPWNTYNEQFF.

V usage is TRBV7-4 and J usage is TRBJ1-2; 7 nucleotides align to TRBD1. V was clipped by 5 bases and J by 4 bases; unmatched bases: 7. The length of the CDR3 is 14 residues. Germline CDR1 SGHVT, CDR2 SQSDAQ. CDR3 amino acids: CASSRDSSGYGYTF. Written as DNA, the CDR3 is TGTGCCAGCAGCCGGGACAGCTCTGGCTATGGCTACACCTTC.

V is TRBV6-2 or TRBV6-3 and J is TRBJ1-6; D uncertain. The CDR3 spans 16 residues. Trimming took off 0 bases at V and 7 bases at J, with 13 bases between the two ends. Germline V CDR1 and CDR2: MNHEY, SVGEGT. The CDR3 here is CASSYSYETTNSPLHF. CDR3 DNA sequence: TGTGCCAGCAGTTACTCGTACGAAACAACCAATTCACCCCTCCACTTT.

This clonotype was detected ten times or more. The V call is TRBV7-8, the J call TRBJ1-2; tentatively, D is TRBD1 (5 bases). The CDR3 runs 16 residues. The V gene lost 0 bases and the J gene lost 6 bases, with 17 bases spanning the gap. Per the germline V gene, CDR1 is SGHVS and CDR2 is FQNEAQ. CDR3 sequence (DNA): TGTGCCAGCAGCTTAGCGATTGGGGCAGCCTGGGATGGCTACACCTTC. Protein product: CASSLAIGAAWDGYTF.

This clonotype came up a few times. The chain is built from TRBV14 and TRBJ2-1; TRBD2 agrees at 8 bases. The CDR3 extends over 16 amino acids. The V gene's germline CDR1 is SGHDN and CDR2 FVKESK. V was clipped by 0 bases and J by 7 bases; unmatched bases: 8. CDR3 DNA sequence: TGTGCCAGCAGCCAAGAAGCGGGGGAGAGTTTTAATGAGCAGTTCTTC. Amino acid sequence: CASSQEAGESFNEQFF.

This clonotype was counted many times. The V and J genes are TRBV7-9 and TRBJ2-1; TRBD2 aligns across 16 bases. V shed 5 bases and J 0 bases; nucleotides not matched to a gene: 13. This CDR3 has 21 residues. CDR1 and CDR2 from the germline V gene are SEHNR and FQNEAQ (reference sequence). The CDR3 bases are TGTGCCAGCAGCCTAATTCCCGGGACTAGCGGGGGGGTAAGCTCCTACAATGAGCAGTTCTTC. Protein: CASSLIPGTSGGVSSYNEQFF.

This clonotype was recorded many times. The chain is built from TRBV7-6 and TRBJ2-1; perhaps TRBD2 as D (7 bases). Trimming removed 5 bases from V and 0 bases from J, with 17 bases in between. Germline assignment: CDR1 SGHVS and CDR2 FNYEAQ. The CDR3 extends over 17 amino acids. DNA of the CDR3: TGTGCCAGCAGCCCTTCTAGGGGGGGCAGCTCCTACAATGAGCAGTTCTTC. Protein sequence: CASSPSRGGSSYNEQFF.

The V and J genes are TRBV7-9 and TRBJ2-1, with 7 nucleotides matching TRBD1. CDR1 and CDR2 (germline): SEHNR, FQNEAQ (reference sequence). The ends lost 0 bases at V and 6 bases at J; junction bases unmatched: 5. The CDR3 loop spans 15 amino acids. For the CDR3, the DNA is TGTGCCAGCAGCTTAGCGCAGGGGGTCCGCAATGAGCAGTTCTTC. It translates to CASSLAQGVRNEQFF.

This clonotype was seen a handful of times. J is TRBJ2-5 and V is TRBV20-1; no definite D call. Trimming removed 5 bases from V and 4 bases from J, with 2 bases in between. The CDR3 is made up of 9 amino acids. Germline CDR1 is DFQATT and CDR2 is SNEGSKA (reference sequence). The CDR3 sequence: CSAPETQYF. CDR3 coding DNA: TGCAGTGCTCCAGAGACCCAGTACTTC.

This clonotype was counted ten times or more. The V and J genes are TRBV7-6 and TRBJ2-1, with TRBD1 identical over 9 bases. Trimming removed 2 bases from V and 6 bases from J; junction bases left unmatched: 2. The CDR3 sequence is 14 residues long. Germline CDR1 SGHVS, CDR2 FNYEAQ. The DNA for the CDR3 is TGTGCCAGCAGCTTAACGACAGGGGGCAATGAGCAGTTCTTC. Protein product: CASSLTTGGNEQFF. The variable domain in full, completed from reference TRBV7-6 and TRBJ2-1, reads GAGVSQSPRYKVTKRGQDVALRCDPISGHVSLYWYRQALGQGPEFLTYFNYEAQQDKSGLPNDRFSAERPEGSISTLTIQRTEQRDSAMYRCASSLTTGGNEQFFGPGTRLTVL.

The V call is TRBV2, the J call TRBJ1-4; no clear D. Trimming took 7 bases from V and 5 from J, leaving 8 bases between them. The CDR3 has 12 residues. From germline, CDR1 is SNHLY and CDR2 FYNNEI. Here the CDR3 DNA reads TGTGCCAGCACTTACGGGAATGAAAAACTGTTTTTT. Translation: CASTYGNEKLFF.